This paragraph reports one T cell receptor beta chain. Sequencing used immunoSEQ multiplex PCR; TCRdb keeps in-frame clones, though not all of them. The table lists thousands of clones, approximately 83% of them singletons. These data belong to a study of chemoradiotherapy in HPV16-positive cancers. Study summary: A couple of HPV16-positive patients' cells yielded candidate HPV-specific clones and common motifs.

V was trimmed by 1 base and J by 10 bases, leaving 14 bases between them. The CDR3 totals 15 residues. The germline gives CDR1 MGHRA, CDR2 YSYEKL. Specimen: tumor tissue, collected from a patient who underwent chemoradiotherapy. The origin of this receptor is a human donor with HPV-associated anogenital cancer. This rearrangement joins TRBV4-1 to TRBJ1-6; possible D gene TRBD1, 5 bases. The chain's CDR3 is CASSQVGQGSSPLHF. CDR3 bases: TGCGCCAGCAGCCAAGTTGGCCAGGGTTCGTCACCCCTCCACTTT.